This passage covers 32 T cell receptor beta chains from one sample sequenced in a study of shared clonotypes between healthy human individuals. The assay was immunoSEQ multiplex PCR, and TCRdb's table has in-frame clones only and misses some. The table shows about 1 million clones, with roughly 75% occurring only once. The sequenced material came from memory CD4+ T cells sorted from blood. As for subset: CD45RA-negative fraction. The receptor set was obtained from a man aged 18-30 years in good health.

The rearrangement links TRBV19 to TRBJ1-5; tentatively, D is TRBD1 (6 bases). This CDR3 contains 14 residues. Trimming left V 5 bases short and J 7 bases short, with 15 bases between. Germline CDR1 LNHDA, CDR2 SQIVND (reference sequence). The CDR3 region is CASSAGRGRQPQHF. CDR3 DNA sequence: TGTGCCAGTAGTGCCGGCAGGGGAAGGCAGCCCCAGCATTTT.

V is TRBV4-3 and J is TRBJ2-1, with D maybe TRBD2 (6 bases). This CDR3 contains 15 residues. Trimming stripped 1 base from V and 8 bases from J, with 15 bases between. Looked up from germline, CDR1 is LGHNA and CDR2 is YSLEER. CDR3 loop: CASSQAARSGDEQFF. In DNA form, the CDR3 reads TGCGCCAGCAGCCAAGCGGCGCGTTCGGGGGATGAGCAGTTCTTC.

Points on this clone: This CDR3 is also generated by other DNA sequences in the sample. This sequence joins TRBV5-6 and TRBJ1-5; D perhaps matches TRBD1 (6 bases). CDR1 and CDR2 from the germline V gene are SGHDT and YYEEEE. The CDR3 runs 14 residues. Deletions cut 0 bases from V and 2 bases from J, with 6 bases between. CDR3: CASSLGTGNQPQHF. In DNA form, the CDR3 reads TGTGCCAGCAGCTTGGGGACAGGCAATCAGCCCCAGCATTTT.

The rearrangement uses TRBV29-1 and TRBJ1-4; 7 positions agree with TRBD1. CDR1 is SQVTM and CDR2 is ANQGSEA in the germline V gene. The junction had 7 bases not matched to a gene; V was cut back by 7 bases and J by 8 bases. This CDR3 has 12 amino acids. The CDR3 sequence: CSGRGHGEKLFF. As DNA, the CDR3 is TGCAGCGGTAGGGGGCATGGGGAAAAACTGTTTTTT.

The genes are TRBV5-1 and TRBJ2-2; TRBD2 agrees at 7 bases. Per germline, CDR1 SGHRS and CDR2 YFSETQ. This CDR3 is 17 amino acids long. V dropped 4 bases and J dropped 4; count of bases not matched to a gene: 13. CDR3 sequence reads: CASSPTTAGDSTGELFF. CDR3 DNA: TGCGCCAGCAGCCCTACCACGGCGGGGGATTCCACCGGGGAGCTGTTTTTT.

This clone was seen a few times. This rearrangement joins TRBV30 to TRBJ1-1; tentative D call: TRBD1 (6 bases). CDR3 length: 14 amino acids. From germline, CDR1 is GTSNPN and CDR2 SVGIG (reference sequence). Trimming shortened V by 0 bases and J by 7 bases, and 15 bases separated the two germline ends. The DNA of the CDR3 is TGTGCCTGGAGTGTAAAAGGGGGTTTGGGTGAAGCTTTCTTT. Translating gives CAWSVKGGLGEAFF.

This chain links TRBV6-5 with TRBJ1-6; no firm D call. This CDR3 comprises 15 residues. V shed 5 bases and J shed 4 bases, with 12 bases lying between them. In germline, CDR1 is MNHEY, CDR2 SVGAGI. In DNA form, the CDR3 reads TGTGCCAGCAGTCCCGGAGGCACGTATAATTCACCCCTCCACTTT. This gives the protein CASSPGGTYNSPLHF.

The V and J genes are TRBV10-3 and TRBJ1-6; perhaps TRBD1 as D (6 bases). V gave up 4 bases and J gave up 6 bases, with 10 bases separating them. This CDR3 has 14 amino acids. Germline-derived CDR1 and CDR2 are ENHRY and SYGVKD. CDR3 DNA sequence: TGTGCCATCAGTGCAGGGGCCAGTAATTCACCCCTCCACTTT. It is translated as CAISAGASNSPLHF.

The chain is built from TRBV25-1 and TRBJ1-6, with a possible D match to TRBD1 (6 bases). Trimming removed 1 base at V and 5 bases at J, with 9 bases between. This CDR3 region has 15 residues. Germline V gene sequence: CDR1 MGHDK, CDR2 SYGVNS. The CDR3 spells CASSESHRDNSPLHF. The CDR3 DNA is TGTGCCAGCAGTGAATCTCACAGGGATAATTCACCCCTCCACTTT. The full variable domain, rest sourced from reference TRBV25-1 and TRBJ1-6, is EADIYQTPRYLVIGTGKKITLECSQTMGHDKMYWYQQDPGMELHLIHYSYGVNSTEKGDLSSESTVSRIRTEHFPLTLESARPSHTSQYLCASSESHRDNSPLHFGNGTRLTVT.

The chain is built from TRBV4-3 and TRBJ2-1, with unresolved D. CDR1 and CDR2 (germline): LGHNA, YSLEER. V dropped 1 base and J dropped 0 bases, with 10 bases sitting between them. This CDR3 is 16 amino acids long. CDR3 nucleotides: TGCGCCAGCAGCCAAGCGAGCCGGAGCTCCTACAATGAGCAGTTCTTC. Amino acid sequence: CASSQASRSSYNEQFF.

Remarks on this clone: Within the sample, other DNA sequences also encode this same CDR3. The V call is TRBV28, the J call TRBJ2-1; perhaps TRBD2 as D (6 bases). From germline, CDR1 is MDHEN and CDR2 SYDVKM. Trimming took 3 bases from V and 2 from J, leaving 8 bases between them. The length of the CDR3 is 14 residues. The CDR3 nucleotides are TGTGCCAGCAGTTTTGGAGGGACCTACAATGAGCAGTTCTTC. It encodes CASSFGGTYNEQFF.

The chain carries TRBV30 and TRBJ2-1, with TRBD1 identical over 9 bases. Germline V lookup: CDR1 GTSNPN, CDR2 SVGIG (reference sequence). The CDR3 contains 15 residues. Unmatched junction bases numbered 11, after V lost 3 bases and J lost 8 bases. CDR3 loop: CAWSPTGQGRDEQFF. The DNA of the CDR3 is TGTGCCTGGAGCCCCACGGGACAGGGCAGGGATGAGCAGTTCTTC.

The chain recombines TRBV5-6 with TRBJ2-3; TRBD2 matches 12 bases. The CDR3 runs to 16 residues. The ends lost 1 base at V and 4 bases at J; junction bases unmatched: 4. Germline CDR1 and CDR2: SGHDT and YYEEEE. The CDR3 nucleotides read TGTGCCAGCAGCTTGACTAGCGGGGGGCGCTCAGATACGCAGTATTTT. It codes for CASSLTSGGRSDTQYF. The variable domain in full, with the rest retrieved from reference TRBV5-6 and TRBJ2-3, is DAGVTQSPTHLIKTRGQQVTLRCSPKSGHDTVSWYQQALGQGPQFIFQYYEEEERQRGNFPDRFSGHQFPNYSSELNVNALLLGDSALYLCASSLTSGGRSDTQYFGPGTRLTVL.

This rearrangement joins TRBV13 to TRBJ1-6, with 11 bases matching TRBD1. This CDR3 is 17 amino acids long. The germline gives CDR1 PRHDT, CDR2 FYEKMQ (reference sequence). Unmatched junction bases numbered 6, after V lost 1 base and J lost 7 bases. CDR3 protein: CASSLVSGTGGNSPLHF. The CDR3 nucleotides read TGTGCCAGCAGCTTAGTATCCGGGACAGGGGGGAATTCACCCCTCCACTTT.

This clone was observed a few times. This sequence joins TRBV11-3 and TRBJ2-1; a weak D match, TRBD2 (5 bases). CDR1 is SGHNT and CDR2 is YENEEA in the germline V gene. This CDR3 is built from 13 residues. Trimming stripped 2 bases from V and 8 bases from J, with 10 bases between. The CDR3 sequence: CASSLLSGYEQFF. DNA of the CDR3: TGTGCCAGCAGCTTACTTTCGGGGTATGAGCAGTTCTTC.

This chain joins TRBV11-1 and TRBJ2-4, with TRBD1 matching 7 bases. CDR1 is SGHAT and CDR2 is FQDESV in the germline V gene (reference sequence). This CDR3 comprises 18 residues. V was clipped by 5 bases and J by 1 base; unmatched bases: 14. The CDR3 nucleotides are TGTGCCAGCAGCCCGCGCGCACAGGGGAATGTTGCCAAAAACATTCAGTACTTC. This encodes CASSPRAQGNVAKNIQYF.

The chain joins TRBV10-3 to TRBJ2-1; D is uncertain. Germline lookup yields CDR1 ENHRY and CDR2 SYGVKD. There are 12 residues in the CDR3. The V end was cut by 0 bases, the J end by 10 bases, with 7 bases between. The chain's CDR3 is CAISESLREQFF. CDR3 DNA: TGTGCCATCAGTGAGTCTCTCCGGGAGCAGTTCTTC.

The chain combines TRBV18 with TRBJ2-7, with TRBD1 identical over 7 bases. There are 12 residues in the CDR3. Germline CDR1 and CDR2: KGHSH and LQKENI. Trimming took 4 bases from V and 4 from J; bases not matched to a gene: 1. The DNA for the CDR3 is TGTGCCAGCTCACAGGACAGGTACGAGCAGTACTTC. Amino acids: CASSQDRYEQYF.

As concerns this clone: In the same sample, other DNA sequences code for this CDR3. This chain links TRBV18 with TRBJ1-5, with D hard to call. CDR1 KGHSH and CDR2 LQKENI come from the germline V gene. CDR3 length: 13 amino acids. Trimming removed 2 bases at V and 3 bases at J, with 5 bases between. In nucleotides, the CDR3 is TGTGCCAGCTCACCAGGAGACAATCAGCCCCAGCATTTT. Amino acid sequence: CASSPGDNQPQHF.

This clone appeared once. This rearrangement joins TRBV11-2 to TRBJ2-7, with D possibly TRBD1 on 6 matching bases. The CDR3 totals 14 residues. The germline V and J ends were trimmed by 5 bases and 4 bases, with 15 bases remaining between them. Germline CDR1 and CDR2: SGHAT and FQNNGV. For the CDR3, the DNA is TGTGCCAGCAGCCTAAAATTACAGGGTTACGAGCAGTACTTC. Translating it yields CASSLKLQGYEQYF.

The chain has TRBV7-2 and TRBJ1-3; D may be TRBD1 (5 bases). This CDR3 has 15 amino acids. Trimming removed 2 bases at V and 0 bases at J, with 8 bases between. CDR1 and CDR2 from the germline V gene are SGHTA and FQGNSA. CDR3 sequence: CASSLMQGSGNTIYF. CDR3 nucleotide sequence: TGTGCCAGCAGCTTAATGCAGGGCTCTGGAAACACCATATATTTT.

A word on this clone: Other DNA sequences within the sample encode an identical CDR3. This chain's CDR3 is CASSLAGGYGYTF. CDR3 DNA sequence: TGTGCCAGCAGCTTAGCTGGGGGCTATGGCTACACCTTC. The chain is built from TRBV11-2 and TRBJ1-2; maybe TRBD1 (5 bases). The length of the CDR3 is 13 residues. V lost 1 base to trimming and J lost 4 bases, with 7 bases between them. Germline V gene sequence: CDR1 SGHAT, CDR2 FQNNGV.

This chain uses TRBV19 with TRBJ1-6, with 8 nucleotides matching TRBD1. Trimming took 6 bases from V and 10 from J; bases not matched to a gene: 8. The CDR3 is 14 residues long. CDR1 is LNHDA and CDR2 is SQIVND in the germline V gene (reference sequence). The CDR3 nucleotides are TGTGCCAGTAGGGACAGGGTGCGGTTATCACCCCTCCACTTT. It is translated as CASRDRVRLSPLHF.

CDR3 protein: CASSPTRLAGGYEQYF. The CDR3 DNA reads as TGTGCCAGCAGCCCAACTAGACTAGCGGGGGGCTACGAGCAGTACTTC. The chain couples TRBV7-2 to TRBJ2-7, with TRBD2 identical over 13 bases. CDR3 length: 16 amino acids. Per the germline V gene, CDR1 is SGHTA and CDR2 is FQGNSA. Unmatched junction bases numbered 7, after V lost 5 bases and J lost 3 bases.

The rearrangement joins TRBV4-3 to TRBJ2-1, with D perhaps matching TRBD1 (5 bases). The V gene lost 1 base and the J gene lost 0 bases, with 13 bases spanning the gap. The V gene's germline CDR1 is LGHNA and CDR2 YSLEER. The CDR3 loop spans 17 amino acids. Here the CDR3 reads CASSQARQGLSYNEQFF. In DNA form, the CDR3 reads TGCGCCAGCAGCCAAGCACGGCAGGGCCTCTCCTACAATGAGCAGTTCTTC.

This clone came up a few times. This same CDR3 is encoded by further DNA sequences in the sample. The CDR3 region is CASSEQGIQETQYF. Here the CDR3 DNA reads TGCGCCAGCAGTGAACAGGGGATCCAAGAGACCCAGTACTTC. The chain has TRBV5-1 and TRBJ2-5; 7 nucleotides agree with TRBD1. Germline values: CDR1 SGHRS, CDR2 YFSETQ. Trimming cost V 5 bases and J 1 base; bases outside gene matches: 5. The CDR3 extends over 14 amino acids.

The CDR3 DNA is TGTGCCAGCAGTACCACCTCAGGGACGCCGTACTTC. Amino acid sequence: CASSTTSGTPYF. J is TRBJ2-7 and V is TRBV28, with D possibly called TRBD1 or TRBD2 (5 bases each). The germline gives CDR1 MDHEN, CDR2 SYDVKM. The CDR3 runs to 12 residues. The V and J ends lost 5 bases and 12 bases respectively, with 17 bases between them.

This sequence joins TRBV6-5 and TRBJ2-7; 9 bases fit TRBD1. Germline CDR1 is MNHEY and CDR2 is SVGAGI. V gave up 0 bases and J gave up 3 bases; unmatched junction bases: 6. The CDR3 is made up of 16 amino acids. The CDR3 DNA is TGTGCCAGCAGTTACTCGAATAAGGGACAGGGCTACGAGCAGTACTTC. Translated: CASSYSNKGQGYEQYF.

The chain couples TRBV4-1 to TRBJ2-7; 7 positions agree with TRBD2. After removal of 4 bases from V and 5 bases from J, the junction contained 8 bases not matched to a gene. The germline V gene has CDR1 MGHRA and CDR2 YSYEKL. The CDR3 extends over 14 amino acids. CDR3 DNA: TGCGCCAGCAGCCGGACGGGGGGATCGGACGAGCAGTACTTC. Amino acids: CASSRTGGSDEQYF.

The chain carries TRBV7-2 and TRBJ2-7, with D possibly TRBD1 on 6 matching bases. The CDR3 contains 15 residues. Germline CDR1 SGHTA, CDR2 FQGNSA. Trimming left V 1 base short and J 0 bases short, with 10 bases between. The CDR3 coding sequence is TGTGCCAGCAGCTTAGATGAGGGGGTCTCCTACGAGCAGTACTTC. It is translated as CASSLDEGVSYEQYF.

V and J are TRBV19 and TRBJ2-6, with TRBD1 matching 12 bases. CDR3 length: 18 residues. Germline V CDR1 and CDR2: LNHDA, SQIVND (reference sequence). J was trimmed by 4 bases and V by 9 bases; bases with no gene match: 13. This CDR3 reads CASVNTGTGGIGANVLTF. CDR3 bases: TGTGCCAGCGTAAATACCGGGACAGGGGGCATAGGGGCCAACGTCCTGACTTTC.

There are many counts of this clone. V is TRBV27 and J is TRBJ2-7; no firm D call. The CDR3 consists of 14 residues. Germline lookup yields CDR1 MNHEY and CDR2 SMNVEV (reference sequence). The V and J ends lost 4 bases and 0 bases respectively, with 10 bases between them. DNA of the CDR3: TGTGCCAGCAGTTCTTCCGGTAACTCCTACGAGCAGTACTTC. Protein sequence: CASSSSGNSYEQYF.